The entry below gives a single T cell receptor beta chain sequence along with its context. Its specificity is not known. The data stem from a study of cytomegalovirus exposure and HLA in healthy donors. Overall study findings and caveats: As a later analysis revealed, most CMV-associated TCR beta chains appeared HLA-restricted.

This CDR3 is built from 16 residues. CDR1 is SGHDT, CDR2 YYEEEE, per germline. V lost 6 bases and J lost 2; bases outside the gene matches: 12. Primers included in the PCR were 60 Vbeta and 13 Jbeta primers. Measured with immunoSEQ multiplex PCR; TCRdb has only the in-frame clones, and not every one. The sample records about 120,000 clones, approximately 79% being singletons. The chain recombines TRBV5-6 with TRBJ2-7; 9 nucleotides line up with TRBD2. Sequencing was done on a sample of PBMCs. The receptor was isolated from a man aged 25-45 years in good health and CMV-seropositive. CDR3 bases: TGTGCCAGCACCGAGGGCGCGGGGGGGGCTGCCTACGAGCAGTACTTC. Its translation: CASTEGAGGAAYEQYF.